The 9 T cell receptor beta chains reported below all come from one sample, sequenced in a study of blood T cell repertoires in COVID-19. Produced via immunoSEQ multiplex PCR; TCRdb's table is partial and in-frame only. The sample consists of fewer than 200,000 clones, about 84% of them appearing once. Sample: PBMCs or T cells enriched from blood (not recorded which). The receptors derive from a man between 50 and 59 years old who had recovered from COVID-19.

Turning to this clone: The junction does not match germline at one end; this may be a read error. This rearrangement joins TRBV5-4 to TRBJ2-6, with 8 positions matching TRBD1. The length of the CDR3 is 17 residues. Germline V gene data show CDR1 as SGHNT and CDR2 as YYREEE (reference sequence). The CDR3 protein is CASSPGQGGSGANVLTF. DNA for the CDR3: TGTGCCAGCAGTCCTGGACAGGGAGGCTCTGGGGCCAACGTCCTAACTTTC.

This clone came up a few times. The CDR3 sequence is CASSYLGGEQYF. CDR3 DNA: TGTGCCAGCAGTTACCTCGGGGGCGAGCAGTACTTC. The chain recombines TRBV6-5 with TRBJ2-7, with D maybe TRBD2 (6 bases). The CDR3 covers 12 residues. Germline CDR1 and CDR2: MNHEY and SVGAGI. V was clipped by 2 bases and J by 6 bases, with 8 bases between them.

The J gene is TRBJ2-5, the V gene TRBV5-1; tentatively, D is TRBD1 (6 bases). This CDR3 spans 16 amino acids. V lost 4 bases and J 5 bases, leaving 21 bases between the germline ends. The germline CDR1 and CDR2 sequences are SGHRS and YFSETQ. CDR3 sequence (DNA): TGCGCCAGCAGCCCTACCGGGCAGGGGCAGATCGAGACCCAGTACTTC. It yields the protein CASSPTGQGQIETQYF.

The genes are TRBV6-5 and TRBJ2-2; TRBD2 matches 7 bases. The CDR3 has 15 residues. V gave up 8 bases and J gave up 2 bases; unmatched junction bases: 8. CDR1 and CDR2 (germline): MNHEY, SVGAGI. The CDR3, as DNA: TGTGCCAGCGTTATGTCTAGCGGAAACACCGGGGAGCTGTTTTTT. Its translation is CASVMSSGNTGELFF.

This clone came up once. The chain uses TRBV11-2 and TRBJ2-1, with 7 bases aligning to TRBD1. This CDR3 spans 15 amino acids. In germline, CDR1 is SGHAT, CDR2 FQNNGV. The V segment lost 5 bases and the J segment 2 bases; nucleotides outside the gene matches: 6. DNA for the CDR3: TGTGCCAGCAGCCCGACAGGGCCGCCCTACAATGAGCAGTTCTTC. Translated: CASSPTGPPYNEQFF. The whole variable domain, filled in from reference TRBV11-2 and TRBJ2-1, reads EAGVAQSPRYKIIEKRQSVAFWCNPISGHATLYWYQQILGQGPKLLIQFQNNGVVDDSQLPKDRFSAERLKGVDSTLKIQPAKLEDSAVYLCASSPTGPPYNEQFFGPGTRLTVL.

In its sample, this clone was seen once. This chain uses TRBV24-1 with TRBJ2-1; TRBD1 matches at 7 bases. The CDR3 runs to 16 residues. Germline V gives CDR1 KGHDR, CDR2 SFDVKD. V lost 5 bases to trimming and J lost 7 bases; unmatched junction nucleotides: 13. The CDR3 loop is CATSVQDRAGPNEQFF. The CDR3 DNA reads TGTGCCACCAGTGTCCAAGACAGGGCGGGCCCTAATGAGCAGTTCTTC.

The count of this clone is one. The chain is built from TRBV7-9 and TRBJ1-6; no reliable D call. CDR3 length: 15 residues. The V and J ends lost 4 bases and 4 bases respectively, with 11 bases between them. The germline gives CDR1 SEHNR, CDR2 FQNEAQ (reference sequence). CDR3 residues: CASSSQQSYNSPLHF. CDR3 sequence (DNA): TGTGCCAGCAGCTCGCAACAGAGTTATAATTCACCCCTCCACTTT. Looking up the rest from reference TRBV7-9 and TRBJ1-6 gives the full variable domain: DTGVSQNPRHKITKRGQNVTFRCDPISEHNRLYWYRQTLGQGPEFLTYFQNEAQLEKSRLLSDRFSAERPKGSFSTLEIQRTEQGDSAMYLCASSSQQSYNSPLHFGNGTRLTVT.

The CDR3 loop is CASSQPTATGGTQYF. In DNA, the CDR3 is TGCGCCAGCAGCCAGCCGACAGCCACCGGGGGGACCCAGTACTTC. V and J are TRBV4-1 and TRBJ2-5; a weak D match, TRBD2 (6 bases). This CDR3 comprises 15 residues. Germline loops: CDR1 MGHRA, CDR2 YSYEKL. Trimming pared 3 bases from V and 7 bases from J, leaving 18 bases between.

The chain is built from TRBV28 and TRBJ1-2, with a tentative D call TRBD1 (5 bases). CDR1 and CDR2 (germline): MDHEN, SYDVKM. The CDR3 has 15 residues. With 2 bases removed from V and 4 bases from J, the gap between germline ends came to 14 bases. CDR3 bases: TGTGCCAGCAGTTTAGGGGGGGTTCATGGCTATGGCTACACCTTC. Translation gives CASSLGGVHGYGYTF.